The present TCR beta chain was sequenced within a study of blood T cell repertoires in COVID-19. The wider study: Italy, Spain and the United States were the sources of the convalescent and acute COVID-19 samples. T cells, B-cell-depleted T cells, or PBMCs provided the cDNA or gDNA that served as material.

Original data processing: From reference gene primer amplification, estimates of nucleated cell counts were derived. Measured with immunoSEQ multiplex PCR; TCRdb has only the in-frame clones, and not every one. The D gene and trimming were derived from the DNA, and the V and J assignments and clone size from that table. Of roughly 160,000 clones in the sample, about 74% were seen once. In germline, CDR1 is KGHSH, CDR2 LQKENI. This CDR3 has 16 amino acids. V was pared by 0 bases and J by 1 base, with 12 bases between. This TCR derives from a woman aged 80 or over with acute or convalescent COVID-19. This chain connects TRBV18 to TRBJ1-2; D may be TRBD1 (5 bases). The sequenced sample consisted of peripheral blood. In nucleotides, the CDR3 is TGTGCCAGCTCACCACCTCCGGGGACTTATAACTATGGCTACACCTTC. This codes for CASSPPPGTYNYGYTF.